The rows below give T cell receptor beta chains drawn from one sample of a study of T cell repertoires in cytomegalovirus infection. In TCRdb, the reads were re-called with MiXCR into one record per CDR3 protein. The sample has more than 45,000 distinct CDR3 sequences; more than 15% are singletons. Their antigens remain unidentified. The sequencing used CD8+ T cells from cultured PBMCs, collected from culture after CMV antigen stimulation. These receptors were taken from a human donor in good health (CMV status not recorded). Some clones in this sample may be carry-over from other donors' samples. Both conserved end residues are part of each CDR3. D genes are given only for firm matches. Size values are once, few and many counts, or a class for expanded clones, and some rows have none.

D: TRBD1
J: TRBJ2-2
size: NA
length: 14
V: TRBV12-3/TRBV12-4
DNA: TGTGCCAGCATCCAGGGGGCTCGGACCGGGGAGCTGTTTTTT
CDR3: CASIQGARTGELFF

D: NA
J: TRBJ2-1
size: few
length: 15
V: TRBV7-9
DNA: TGTGCCAGCATCCCCCCCGGGACGGGCTACAATGAGCAGTTCTTC
CDR3: CASIPPGTGYNEQFF

D: NA
J: TRBJ1-5
size: NA
length: 16
V: TRBV7-2
DNA: TGTGCCAGCAGCCCCCCGGGAGCGGGGGGCAATCAGCCCCAGCATTTT
CDR3: CASSPPGAGGNQPQHF

D: NA
J: TRBJ2-1
size: NA
length: 17
V: TRBV19
DNA: TGTGCCAGTAGTATACCCTTTTCCCGTGCAGGCAACAATGAGCAGTTCTTC
CDR3: CASSIPFSRAGNNEQFF

D: NA
J: TRBJ1-5
size: NA
length: 13
V: TRBV7-6
DNA: TGTGCCAGCAGCATTGGTGGAAATCAGCCCCAGCATTTT
CDR3: CASSIGGNQPQHF

D: TRBD1
J: TRBJ1-1
size: NA
length: 13
V: TRBV5-1
DNA: TGCGCCAGCAGCTTGGCGCGGGACAGGGAGGCTTTCTTT
CDR3: CASSLARDREAFF

D: TRBD1
J: TRBJ1-1
size: few
length: 15
V: TRBV12-3/TRBV12-4
DNA: TGTGCCAGCAGTTTAGGAACAGGGGAAGTCACTGAAGCTTTCTTC
CDR3: CASSLGTGEVTEAFF

D: NA
J: TRBJ1-1
size: NA
length: 15
V: TRBV19
DNA: TGTGCCAGTAGTATGGCCCGGCTGGGGGGGACTGAAGCTTTCTTT
CDR3: CASSMARLGGTEAFF

D: NA
J: TRBJ2-6
size: few
length: 15
V: TRBV12-3/TRBV12-4
DNA: TGTGCCAGCAGTGCTCCGGGGCCTGGGGCCAACGTCCTGACTTTC
CDR3: CASSAPGPGANVLTF

D: NA
J: TRBJ2-6
size: many
length: 14
V: TRBV29-1
DNA: TGCAGCGTTCGCTCTAGCTCTGGGGCCAACGTCCTGACTTTC
CDR3: CSVRSSSGANVLTF

D: NA
J: TRBJ1-5
size: NA
length: 15
V: TRBV6-2/TRBV6-3
DNA: TGTGCACGCAGTTACCGGGGGGACAGCAATCAGCCCCAGCATTTT
CDR3: CARSYRGDSNQPQHF

D: NA
J: TRBJ2-5
size: NA
length: 15
V: TRBV6-2/TRBV6-3
DNA: TGTGCCAGCAGCCCATCGAGATCGAGAAGGGAGACCCAGTACTTC
CDR3: CASSPSRSRRETQYF

D: NA
J: TRBJ2-2
size: NA
length: 15
V: TRBV12-3/TRBV12-4
DNA: TGTGCCAGCAGTTCTCCGGGATTCCAAACCGGGGAGCTGTTTTTT
CDR3: CASSSPGFQTGELFF

D: NA
J: TRBJ1-5
size: NA
length: 16
V: TRBV6-2/TRBV6-3
DNA: TGTGCCAGCAGTTACCCCATAACCCGAGGGGCTCAGCCCCAGCATTTT
CDR3: CASSYPITRGAQPQHF

D: TRBD1
J: TRBJ1-5
size: many
length: 15
V: TRBV12-3/TRBV12-4
DNA: TGTGCCAGCAGGGGGACAGGGGGCTTTGATCAGCCCCAGCATTTT
CDR3: CASRGTGGFDQPQHF

D: TRBD1
J: TRBJ1-5
size: NA
length: 16
V: TRBV19
DNA: TGTGCCAGTAGTCCCCGACAGGGTTGGAGCAATCAGCCCCAGCATTTT
CDR3: CASSPRQGWSNQPQHF